One sample yielded the 21 T cell receptor beta chains listed below, sequenced in a study of blood T cell repertoires in COVID-19. Profiled with immunoSEQ multiplex PCR; TCRdb holds only in-frame clones, not every one. This sample has 70,000 or so clones, with about nine tenths found just once. Sequenced material: peripheral blood. These TCRs come from a woman younger than 35 with acute or convalescent COVID-19.

J is TRBJ1-1 and V is TRBV19; 7 bases map to TRBD1. The CDR3 sequence is 14 residues long. CDR1 LNHDA and CDR2 SQIVND come from the germline V gene (reference sequence). Losses at the gene ends were 5 bases for V and 4 bases for J; bases not matched to a gene: 7. CDR3 sequence: CASSERGRGTEAFF. CDR3 DNA sequence: TGTGCCAGTAGTGAAAGGGGGCGAGGCACTGAAGCTTTCTTT.

The CDR3 sequence: CASSLRQGPNTEAFF. The DNA of the CDR3 is TGCGCCAGCAGCTTGCGACAGGGTCCGAACACTGAAGCTTTCTTT. The V gene is TRBV5-1, the J gene TRBJ1-1; 7 positions match TRBD1. The CDR3 has 15 amino acids. Germline loops: CDR1 SGHRS, CDR2 YFSETQ. Losses at the gene ends were 1 base for V and 1 base for J; bases not matched to a gene: 4.

The rearrangement uses TRBV28 and TRBJ2-7, with 8 bases matching TRBD1. Germline values: CDR1 MDHEN, CDR2 SYDVKM. The CDR3 covers 13 residues. The junction had 5 bases not matched to a gene; V was cut back by 5 bases and J by 5 bases. CDR3 in DNA: TGTGCCAGCAGTCTACAGGGGGTCGACGAGCAGTACTTC. Amino acid sequence: CASSLQGVDEQYF.

This chain uses TRBV19 with TRBJ1-1; D is perhaps TRBD1 (6 bases). The CDR3 has 13 amino acids. V was pared by 2 bases and J by 4 bases, with 8 bases between. The germline V gene has CDR1 LNHDA and CDR2 SQIVND (reference sequence). The CDR3 nucleotides read TGTGCCAGTAGTATATGGACAGCCACTGAAGCTTTCTTT. This codes for CASSIWTATEAFF.

This clone was seen a few times. Other DNA sequences from this sample encode an identical CDR3 as well. In DNA form, the CDR3 reads TGCGCCAGCAGCTCCGGGACAGGTGGCTACGAGCAGTACTTC. Translating it yields CASSSGTGGYEQYF. The V and J genes are TRBV5-1 and TRBJ2-7, with 8 bases matching TRBD1. The germline gives CDR1 SGHRS, CDR2 YFSETQ. Germline trimming cut 3 bases from V and 3 bases from J; bases unmatched to any gene: 5. The CDR3 is made up of 14 amino acids.

The chain recombines TRBV3-1 (or the pseudogene TRBV3-2) with TRBJ2-7; 8 positions match TRBD1. J was trimmed by 6 bases and V by 3 bases; bases with no gene match: 4. The germline CDR1 and CDR2 sequences are LGHDT and YNNKEL (reference sequence). There are 13 residues in the CDR3. As DNA, the CDR3 is TGTGCCAGCAGCCAGACAGGGGTCGGCGAGCAGTACTTC. As protein: CASSQTGVGEQYF.

The chain links TRBV10-3 to TRBJ2-7; no definite D call. The CDR3 is 13 amino acids. Trimming removed 0 bases from V and 1 base from J, with 4 bases in between. Per germline, CDR1 ENHRY and CDR2 SYGVKD. The CDR3 coding sequence is TGTGCCATCAGTGAGTCCATTTCCTACGAGCAGTACTTC. Its protein product is CAISESISYEQYF.

This clone was detected once. The chain joins TRBV5-6 to TRBJ1-3, with a tentative D call TRBD1 (5 bases). The CDR3 extends over 17 amino acids. Germline assignment: CDR1 SGHDT and CDR2 YYEEEE. Trimming stripped 0 bases from V and 0 bases from J, with 13 bases between. DNA of the CDR3: TGTGCCAGCAGCTTGGTTGACAGAGCCTACTCTGGAAACACCATATATTTT. Protein product: CASSLVDRAYSGNTIYF.

This rearrangement joins TRBV19 to TRBJ2-2; TRBD2 is a possible D gene (5 bases). Germline CDR1 LNHDA, CDR2 SQIVND (reference sequence). The CDR3 is made up of 15 amino acids. V lost 3 bases, J lost 0 bases, and 8 bases lay in between. The CDR3 nucleotides are TGTGCCAGTAGTATCGAACTAGCGAACACCGGGGAGCTGTTTTTT. Translating gives CASSIELANTGELFF.

The rearrangement links TRBV20-1 to TRBJ2-7; D might be TRBD1 (6 bases). This CDR3 spans 12 amino acids. Trimming removed 3 bases from V and 4 bases from J, with 10 bases in between. Germline assignment: CDR1 DFQATT and CDR2 SNEGSKA (reference sequence). The CDR3: CSASKDRYEQYF. The CDR3 DNA reads TGCAGTGCTAGTAAGGACAGATACGAGCAGTACTTC.

The J gene is TRBJ1-1, the V gene TRBV5-1, with a tentative D call TRBD1 (5 bases). Germline-derived CDR1 and CDR2 are SGHRS and YFSETQ. The CDR3 loop spans 16 amino acids. The V gene lost 4 bases and the J gene lost 1 base, with 17 bases spanning the gap. CDR3 in amino acids: CASSTGLMGKNTEAFF. The CDR3 coding sequence is TGCGCCAGCAGCACGGGACTTATGGGTAAGAACACTGAAGCTTTCTTT. The complete variable domain, with remaining parts taken from reference TRBV5-1 and TRBJ1-1, reads KAGVTQTPRYLIKTRGQQVTLSCSPISGHRSVSWYQQTPGQGLQFLFEYFSETQRNKGNFPGRFSGRQFSNSRSEMNVSTLELGDSALYLCASSTGLMGKNTEAFFGQGTRLTVV.

The chain has TRBV30 and TRBJ1-2, with 8 bases aligning to TRBD1. This CDR3 has 13 residues. V was clipped by 4 bases and J by 6 bases; unmatched bases: 7. The germline CDR1 and CDR2 sequences are GTSNPN and SVGIG (reference sequence). The CDR3 loop reads CAWTLYRGDGYTF. The CDR3 region has the DNA TGTGCCTGGACCTTATACAGGGGGGATGGCTACACCTTC.

CDR3 protein: CASSPTTREQFF. CDR3 coding DNA: TGTGCCAGCAGTCCCACAACCAGGGAGCAGTTCTTC. The chain carries TRBV12-3 or TRBV12-4 and TRBJ2-1; D not resolved. Trimming left V 5 bases short and J 10 bases short, with 12 bases between. The CDR3 is 12 residues long.

This clone was seen only once. This chain uses TRBV5-5 with TRBJ2-7, with D possibly matching TRBD2 (5 bases). The CDR3 is made up of 13 amino acids. From germline, CDR1 is SGHKS and CDR2 YYEKEE (reference sequence). Trimming stripped 2 bases from V and 6 bases from J, with 12 bases between. Here the CDR3 DNA reads TGTGCCAGCAGCTTCACCGGGATCGGCGAGCAGTACTTC. This sequence encodes CASSFTGIGEQYF.

The V and J genes are TRBV29-1 and TRBJ2-3; TRBD2 matches 8 bases. V was clipped by 1 base and J by 1 base; unmatched bases: 10. The CDR3 is 17 amino acids. Germline V CDR1 and CDR2: SQVTM, ANQGSEA. The CDR3 sequence is CSVEGVSGRGGTDTQYF. The CDR3 bases are TGCAGCGTTGAAGGGGTGTCCGGGCGGGGGGGCACAGATACGCAGTATTTT.

The J gene is TRBJ2-3, the V gene TRBV27, with TRBD2 matching 8 bases. The V gene end was trimmed by 3 bases and the J gene end by 1 base; junction bases not matched to a gene: 0. Per the germline V gene, CDR1 is MNHEY and CDR2 is SMNVEV (reference sequence). There are 14 residues in the CDR3. The CDR3 bases are TGTGCCAGCAGTTTTAGCGGGGGCACAGATACGCAGTATTTT. Amino acids: CASSFSGGTDTQYF.

This clone was seen a handful of times. This chain connects TRBV5-4 to TRBJ1-2; 7 bases agree with TRBD1. With V trimmed by 4 bases and J by 8 bases, 17 bases remained unmatched. CDR3 length equals 16 residues. Germline lookup yields CDR1 SGHNT and CDR2 YYREEE (reference sequence). CDR3 loop: CASSVGLGTALGGYTF. Written as DNA, the CDR3 is TGTGCCAGCAGCGTCGGACTCGGGACAGCGCTTGGCGGCTACACCTTC.

This chain uses TRBV5-5 with TRBJ1-2; D uncertain. The CDR3 length is 14 residues. Germline CDR1 and CDR2: SGHKS and YYEKEE (reference sequence). V was trimmed by 0 bases and J by 4 bases, leaving 10 bases between them. The CDR3, as DNA: TGTGCCAGCAGCTTGGTACCGGGGAGCTATGGCTACACCTTC. This translates into CASSLVPGSYGYTF.

This rearrangement joins TRBV27 to TRBJ2-1; 8 bases line up with TRBD2. This CDR3 has 14 amino acids. With V trimmed by 4 bases and J by 9 bases, 8 bases remained unmatched. Germline V gene data show CDR1 as MNHEY and CDR2 as SMNVEV (reference sequence). The CDR3 spells CASSSLRGGFEQFF. The CDR3 nucleotides read TGTGCCAGCAGTTCCTTACGCGGGGGGTTTGAGCAGTTCTTC.

The genes are TRBV9 and TRBJ1-6, with TRBD1 matching 8 bases. With V trimmed by 0 bases and J by 7 bases, 3 bases remained unmatched. Germline assignment: CDR1 SGDLS and CDR2 YYNGEE. There are 15 residues in the CDR3. The CDR3 bases are TGTGCCAGCAGCGTAGGGACAGGGCTCAATTCACCCCTCCACTTT. It yields the protein CASSVGTGLNSPLHF.

The V gene is TRBV5-5, the J gene TRBJ1-1, with D unclear. V gave up 0 bases and J gave up 2 bases, with 8 bases separating them. The CDR3 is 14 residues long. CDR1 and CDR2 (germline): SGHKS, YYEKEE (reference sequence). CDR3 DNA: TGTGCCAGCAGCTTGGACTTGAGAAACACTGAAGCTTTCTTT. Translating it yields CASSLDLRNTEAFF.